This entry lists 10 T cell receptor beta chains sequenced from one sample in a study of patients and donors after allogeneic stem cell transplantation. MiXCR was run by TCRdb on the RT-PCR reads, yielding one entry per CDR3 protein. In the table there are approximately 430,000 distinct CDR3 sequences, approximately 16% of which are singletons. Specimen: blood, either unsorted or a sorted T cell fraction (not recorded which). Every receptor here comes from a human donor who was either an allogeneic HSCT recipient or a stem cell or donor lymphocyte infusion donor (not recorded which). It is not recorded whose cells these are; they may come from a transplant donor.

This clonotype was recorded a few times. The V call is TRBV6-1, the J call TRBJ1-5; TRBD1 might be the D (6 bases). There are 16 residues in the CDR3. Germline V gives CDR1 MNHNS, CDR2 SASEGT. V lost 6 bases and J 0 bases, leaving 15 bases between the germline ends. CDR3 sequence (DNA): TGTGCCAGCAGGACCAGGGGCGGGTTTAGCAATCAGCCCCAGCATTTT. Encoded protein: CASRTRGGFSNQPQHF.

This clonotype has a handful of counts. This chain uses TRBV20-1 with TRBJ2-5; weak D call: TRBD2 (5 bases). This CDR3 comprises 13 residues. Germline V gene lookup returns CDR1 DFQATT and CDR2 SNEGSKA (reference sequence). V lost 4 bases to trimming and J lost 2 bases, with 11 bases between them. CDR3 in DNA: TGCAGTGCTACTAGCATCCTTCAAGAGACCCAGTACTTC. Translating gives CSATSILQETQYF.

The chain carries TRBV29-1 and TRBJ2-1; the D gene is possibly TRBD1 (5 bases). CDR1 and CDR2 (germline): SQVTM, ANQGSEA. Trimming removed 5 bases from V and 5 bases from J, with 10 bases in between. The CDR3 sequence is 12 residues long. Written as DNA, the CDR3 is TGCAGCGTTCTCAGGGCACACAATGAGCAGTTCTTC. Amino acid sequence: CSVLRAHNEQFF.

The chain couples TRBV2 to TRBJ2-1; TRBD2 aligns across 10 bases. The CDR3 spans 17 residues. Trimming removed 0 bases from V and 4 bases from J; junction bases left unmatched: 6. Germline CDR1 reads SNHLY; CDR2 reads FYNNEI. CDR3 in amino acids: CASSEALLAGEYNEQFF. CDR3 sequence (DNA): TGTGCCAGCAGTGAAGCGCTTCTAGCGGGGGAATACAATGAGCAGTTCTTC.

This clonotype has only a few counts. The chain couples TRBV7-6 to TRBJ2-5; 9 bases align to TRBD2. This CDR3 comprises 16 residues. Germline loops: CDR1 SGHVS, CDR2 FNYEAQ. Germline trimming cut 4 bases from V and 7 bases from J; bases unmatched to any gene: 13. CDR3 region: CASSSPLAGKLGTQYF. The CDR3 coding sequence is TGTGCCAGCAGCTCCCCTCTAGCGGGGAAATTAGGGACCCAGTACTTC.

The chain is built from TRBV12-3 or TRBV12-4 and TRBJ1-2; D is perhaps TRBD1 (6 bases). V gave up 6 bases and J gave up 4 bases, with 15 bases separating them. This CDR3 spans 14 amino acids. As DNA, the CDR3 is TGTGCCAGCAGCTTCGACAGGTTCGCCTATGGCTACACCTTC. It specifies CASSFDRFAYGYTF.

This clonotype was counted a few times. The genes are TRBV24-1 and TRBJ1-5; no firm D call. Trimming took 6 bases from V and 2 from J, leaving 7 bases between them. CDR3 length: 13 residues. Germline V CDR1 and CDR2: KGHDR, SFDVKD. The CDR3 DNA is TGTGCCACCAGTAATCGGGGCAATCAGCCCCAGCATTTT. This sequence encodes CATSNRGNQPQHF.

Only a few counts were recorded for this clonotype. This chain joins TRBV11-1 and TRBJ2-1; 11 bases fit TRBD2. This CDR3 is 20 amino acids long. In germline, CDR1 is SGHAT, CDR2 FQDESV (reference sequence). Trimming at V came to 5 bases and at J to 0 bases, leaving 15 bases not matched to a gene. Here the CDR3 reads CASSQRVTSGARNSYNEQFF. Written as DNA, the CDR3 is TGTGCCAGCAGCCAAAGGGTGACTAGCGGGGCCCGGAACTCCTACAATGAGCAGTTCTTC.

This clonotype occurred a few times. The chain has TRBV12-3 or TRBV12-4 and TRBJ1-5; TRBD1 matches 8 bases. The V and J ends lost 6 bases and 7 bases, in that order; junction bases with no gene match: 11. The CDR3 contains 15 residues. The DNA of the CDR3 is TGTGCCAGCAGCGGGACAGGTAAGGGCGGACAGCCCCAGCATTTT. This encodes CASSGTGKGGQPQHF.

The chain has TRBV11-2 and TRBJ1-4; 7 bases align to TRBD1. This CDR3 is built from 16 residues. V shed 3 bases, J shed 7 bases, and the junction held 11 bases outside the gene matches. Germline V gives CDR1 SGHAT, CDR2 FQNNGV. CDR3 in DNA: TGTGCCAGCAGCTTCAGGACAGGCACTCGGGTTGAAAAACTGTTTTTT. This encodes CASSFRTGTRVEKLFF.